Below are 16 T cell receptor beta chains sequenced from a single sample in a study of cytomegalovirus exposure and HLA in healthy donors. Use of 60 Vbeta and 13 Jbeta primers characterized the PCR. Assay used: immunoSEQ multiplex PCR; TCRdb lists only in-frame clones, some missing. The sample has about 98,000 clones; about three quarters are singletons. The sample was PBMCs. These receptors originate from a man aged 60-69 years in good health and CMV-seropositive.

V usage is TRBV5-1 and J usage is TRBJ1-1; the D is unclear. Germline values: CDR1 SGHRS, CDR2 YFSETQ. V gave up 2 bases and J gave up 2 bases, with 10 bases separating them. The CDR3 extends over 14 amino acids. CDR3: CASSLPQSNTEAFF. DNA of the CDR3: TGCGCCAGCAGCTTACCACAGAGTAACACTGAAGCTTTCTTT.

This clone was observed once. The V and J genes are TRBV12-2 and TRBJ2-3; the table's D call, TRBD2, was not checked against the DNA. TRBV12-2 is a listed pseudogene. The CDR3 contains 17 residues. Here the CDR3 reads CASRLGRASGAPDTQYF. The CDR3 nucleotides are TGTGCAAGTCGCTTAGGGCGAGCTAGCGGGGCGCCAGATACGCAGTATTTT.

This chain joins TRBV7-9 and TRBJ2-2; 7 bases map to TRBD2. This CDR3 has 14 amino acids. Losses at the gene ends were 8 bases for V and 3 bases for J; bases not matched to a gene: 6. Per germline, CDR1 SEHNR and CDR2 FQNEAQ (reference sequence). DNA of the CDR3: TGTGCCAGCGACGGGGGGTTCTACACCGGGGAGCTGTTTTTT. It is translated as CASDGGFYTGELFF.

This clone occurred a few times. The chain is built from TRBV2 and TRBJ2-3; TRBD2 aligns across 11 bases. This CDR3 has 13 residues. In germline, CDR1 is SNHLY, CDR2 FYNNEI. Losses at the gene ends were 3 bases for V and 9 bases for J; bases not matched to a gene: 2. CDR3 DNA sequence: TGTGCCAGCAGTGATAGCGGGGGGGACACGCAGTATTTT. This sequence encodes CASSDSGGDTQYF.

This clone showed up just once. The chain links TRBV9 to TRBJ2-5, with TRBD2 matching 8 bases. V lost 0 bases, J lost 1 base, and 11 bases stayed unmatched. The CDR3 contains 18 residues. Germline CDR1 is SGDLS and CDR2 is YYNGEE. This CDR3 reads CASSVGGIGGGFQETQYF. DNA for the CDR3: TGTGCCAGCAGCGTAGGAGGGATTGGCGGGGGGTTCCAAGAGACCCAGTACTTC.

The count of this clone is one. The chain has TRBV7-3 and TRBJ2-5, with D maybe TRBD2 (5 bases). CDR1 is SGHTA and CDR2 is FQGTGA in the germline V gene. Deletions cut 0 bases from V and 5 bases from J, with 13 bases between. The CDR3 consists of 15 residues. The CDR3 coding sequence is TGTGCCAGCAGCTTAACACCGGAGGTCGGCGAGACCCAGTACTTC. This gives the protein CASSLTPEVGETQYF. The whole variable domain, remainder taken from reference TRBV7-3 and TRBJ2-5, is GAGVSQTPSNKVTEKGKYVELRCDPISGHTALYWYRQSLGQGPEFLIYFQGTGAADDSGLPNDRFFAVRPEGSVSTLKIQRTERGDSAVYLCASSLTPEVGETQYFGPGTRLLVL.

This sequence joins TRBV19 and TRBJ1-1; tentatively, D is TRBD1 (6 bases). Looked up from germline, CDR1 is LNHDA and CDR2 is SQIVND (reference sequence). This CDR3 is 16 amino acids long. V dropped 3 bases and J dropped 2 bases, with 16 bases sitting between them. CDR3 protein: CASSIRRQVSNTEAFF. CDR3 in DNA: TGTGCCAGTAGTATTAGGAGACAGGTCTCAAACACTGAAGCTTTCTTT.

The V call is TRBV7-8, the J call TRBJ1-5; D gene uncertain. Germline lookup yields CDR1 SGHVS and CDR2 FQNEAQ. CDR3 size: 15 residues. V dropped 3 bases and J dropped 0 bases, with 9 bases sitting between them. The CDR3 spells CASSFVRDSNQPQHF. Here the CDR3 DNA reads TGTGCCAGCAGCTTTGTCCGGGATAGCAATCAGCCCCAGCATTTT. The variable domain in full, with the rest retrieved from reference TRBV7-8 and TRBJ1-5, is GAGVSQSPRYKVAKRGQDVALRCDPISGHVSLFWYQQALGQGPEFLTYFQNEAQLDKSGLPSDRFFAERPEGSVSTLKIQRTQQEDSAVYLCASSFVRDSNQPQHFGDGTRLSIL.

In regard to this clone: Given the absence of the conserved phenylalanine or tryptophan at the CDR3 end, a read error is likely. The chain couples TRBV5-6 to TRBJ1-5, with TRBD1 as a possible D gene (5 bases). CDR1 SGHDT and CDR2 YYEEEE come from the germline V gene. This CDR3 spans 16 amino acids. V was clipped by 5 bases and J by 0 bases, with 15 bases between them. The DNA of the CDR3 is TGTGCCAGCAGGTTTGGGGGACTCGATAGCAATCAGCCCCAGCATTCT. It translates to CASRFGGLDSNQPQHS.

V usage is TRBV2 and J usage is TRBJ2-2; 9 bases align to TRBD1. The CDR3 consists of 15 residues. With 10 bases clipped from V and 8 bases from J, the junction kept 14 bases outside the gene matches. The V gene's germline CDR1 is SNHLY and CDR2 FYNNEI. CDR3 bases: TGTGCCAACACCGGGACAGGGCTGAGGGGTGGGGAGCTGTTTTTT. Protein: CANTGTGLRGGELFF.

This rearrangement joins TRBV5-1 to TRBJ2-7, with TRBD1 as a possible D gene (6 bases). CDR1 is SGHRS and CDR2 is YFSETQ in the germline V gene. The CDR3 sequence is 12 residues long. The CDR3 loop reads CGRGGMIYEQYF. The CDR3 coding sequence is TGCGGGAGAGGGGGAATGATCTACGAGCAGTACTTC. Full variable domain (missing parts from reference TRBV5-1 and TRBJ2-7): KAGVTQTPRYLIKTRGQQVTLSCSPISGHRSVSWYQQTPGQGLQFLFEYFSETQRNKGNFPGRFSGRQFSNSRSEMNVSTLELGDSALYLCGRGGMIYEQYFGPGTRLTVT.

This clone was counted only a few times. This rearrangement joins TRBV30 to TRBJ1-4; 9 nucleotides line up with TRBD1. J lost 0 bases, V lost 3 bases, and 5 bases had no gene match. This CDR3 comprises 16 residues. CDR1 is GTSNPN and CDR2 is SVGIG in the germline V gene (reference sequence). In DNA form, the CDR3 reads TGTGCCTGGAGGGGACAGGGTGCCGCAACTAATGAAAAACTGTTTTTT. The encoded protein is CAWRGQGAATNEKLFF.

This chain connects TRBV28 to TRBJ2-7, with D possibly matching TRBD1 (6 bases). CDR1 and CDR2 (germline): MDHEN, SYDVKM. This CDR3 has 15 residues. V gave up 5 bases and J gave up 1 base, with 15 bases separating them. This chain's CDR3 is CASSLRTAASYEQYF. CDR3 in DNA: TGTGCCAGCAGTCTAAGGACAGCCGCATCCTACGAGCAGTACTTC.

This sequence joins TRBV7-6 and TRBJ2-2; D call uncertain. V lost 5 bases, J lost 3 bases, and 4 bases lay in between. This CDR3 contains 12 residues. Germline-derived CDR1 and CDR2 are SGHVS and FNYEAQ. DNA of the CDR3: TGTGCCAGCAGCCTGTACACCGGGGAGCTGTTTTTT. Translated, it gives CASSLYTGELFF.

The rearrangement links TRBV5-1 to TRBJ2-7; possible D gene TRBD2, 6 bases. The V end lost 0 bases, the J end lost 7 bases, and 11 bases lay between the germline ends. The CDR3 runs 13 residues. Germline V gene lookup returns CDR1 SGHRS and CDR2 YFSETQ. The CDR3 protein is CASSLERAGEQYF. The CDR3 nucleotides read TGCGCCAGCAGCTTGGAAAGGGCGGGAGAGCAGTACTTC.

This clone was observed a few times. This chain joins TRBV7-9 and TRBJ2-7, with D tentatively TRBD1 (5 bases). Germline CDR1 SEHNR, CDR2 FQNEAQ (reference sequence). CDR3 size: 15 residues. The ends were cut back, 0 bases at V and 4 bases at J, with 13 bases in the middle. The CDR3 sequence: CASSLAGAFPYEQYF. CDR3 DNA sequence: TGTGCCAGCAGCTTAGCAGGGGCCTTCCCTTACGAGCAGTACTTC. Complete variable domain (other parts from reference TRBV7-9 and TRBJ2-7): DTGVSQNPRHKITKRGQNVTFRCDPISEHNRLYWYRQTLGQGPEFLTYFQNEAQLEKSRLLSDRFSAERPKGSFSTLEIQRTEQGDSAMYLCASSLAGAFPYEQYFGPGTRLTVT.